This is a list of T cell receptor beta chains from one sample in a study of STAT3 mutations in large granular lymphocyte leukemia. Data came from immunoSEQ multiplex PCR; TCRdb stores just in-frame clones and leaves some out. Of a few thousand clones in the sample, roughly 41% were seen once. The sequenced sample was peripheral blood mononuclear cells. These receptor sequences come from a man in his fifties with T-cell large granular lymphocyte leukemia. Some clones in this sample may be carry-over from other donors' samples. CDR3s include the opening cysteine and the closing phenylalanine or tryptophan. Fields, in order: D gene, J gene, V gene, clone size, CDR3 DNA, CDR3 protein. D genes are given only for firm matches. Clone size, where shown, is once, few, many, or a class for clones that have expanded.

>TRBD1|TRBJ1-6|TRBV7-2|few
TGTGCCAGCAGCTTATTGGGACAGGGGAGTTCACCCCTCCACTTT
CASSLLGQGSSPLHF
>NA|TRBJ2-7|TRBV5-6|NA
TGTGCCAGCAGCCCTGGACTAACCTACGAGCAGTACTTC
CASSPGLTYEQYF
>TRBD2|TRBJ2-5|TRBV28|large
TGTGCCAGCACCTCGGGAGGGGGAGAGACCCAGTACTTC
CASTSGGGETQYF
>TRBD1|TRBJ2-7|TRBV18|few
TGTGCCAGCTCCCAAGACAGGGGTATCGAGCAGTACTTC
CASSQDRGIEQYF
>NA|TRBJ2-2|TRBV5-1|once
TGCGCCAGCAGCACCGGGACAACGACCGGGGAGCTGTTTTTT
CASSTGTTTGELFF
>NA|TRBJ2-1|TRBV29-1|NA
TGCAGGGGGGGACGATCCTACAATGAGCAGTTCTTC
CRGGRSYNEQFF
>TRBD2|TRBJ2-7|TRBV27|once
TGTGCCAGCTCGGGACTAGGGGCCTACGAGCAGTACTTC
CASSGLGAYEQYF
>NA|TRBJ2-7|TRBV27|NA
TGTGCCAGCAGTTTATCTAGGTCTACCTCCTACGAGCAGTACTTC
CASSLSRSTSYEQYF
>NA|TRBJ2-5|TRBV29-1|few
TGCAGCGTTTTCAAAGAGACCCAGTACTTC
CSVFKETQYF
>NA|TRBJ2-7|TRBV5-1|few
TGCGCCAGCAGCTTGGAGCCGGGACTCAATACCTACGAGCAGTACTTC
CASSLEPGLNTYEQYF
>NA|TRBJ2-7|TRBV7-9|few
TGTGCCAGCAGCTTATTGGGACTCAGCTACGAGCAGTACTTC
CASSLLGLSYEQYF
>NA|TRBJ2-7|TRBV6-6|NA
TGTGCCAGCAGCTACCCTCGGGGGCTCGGCGAGCAGTACTTC
CASSYPRGLGEQYF
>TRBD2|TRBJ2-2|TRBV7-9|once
TGTGCCAGCAGCTTAGAAGTGGCTAGCGGTAACACCGGGGAGCTGTTTTTT
CASSLEVASGNTGELFF
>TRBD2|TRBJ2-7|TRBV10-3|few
TGTGCCATCAGTGAGTCTACTAGCGGGGGGACCGAGCAGTACTTC
CAISESTSGGTEQYF